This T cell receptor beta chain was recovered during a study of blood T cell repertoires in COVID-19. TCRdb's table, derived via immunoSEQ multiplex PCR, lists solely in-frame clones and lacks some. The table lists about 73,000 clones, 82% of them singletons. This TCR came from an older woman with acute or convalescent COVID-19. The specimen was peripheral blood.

In DNA, the CDR3 is TGCAGTGCTAGGGGCAGGGGGCGAGCTTTCTTT. Its translation is CSARGRGRAFF. V usage is TRBV20-1 and J usage is TRBJ1-1, with TRBD1 matching over 8 bases. CDR1 DFQATT and CDR2 SNEGSKA come from the germline V gene (reference sequence). CDR3 length: 11 residues. Unmatched junction bases numbered 4, after V lost 3 bases and J lost 10 bases.